One sample yielded the 10 T cell receptor beta chains listed below, sequenced in a study of human T cells and chemical hapten exposure. The time point here: healthy volunteer bleed at 2 weeks. Total RNA was extracted from unfractionated whole blood. Via MiXCR, TCRdb re-called the RACE reads, giving one row per CDR3 protein. The data contain tens of thousands of distinct CDR3 sequences, approximately 4.5% of them singletons. Sample: whole blood. The receptors originated from a female donor in good health. Some clones in this sample may be carry-over from other donors' samples.

This clonotype appeared many times. This chain connects TRBV7-3 to TRBJ2-3; no reliable D call. The germline V gene has CDR1 SGHTA and CDR2 FQGTGA. The CDR3 covers 12 residues. Trimming took off 4 bases at V and 5 bases at J, with 7 bases between the two ends. The CDR3 nucleotides read TGTGCCAGCAGCTACCGCGGAGATACGCAGTATTTT. Its translation: CASSYRGDTQYF.

This clonotype was detected many times. The chain employs TRBV29-1 and TRBJ2-5; 8 positions agree with TRBD1. Germline V lookup: CDR1 SQVTM, CDR2 ANQGSEA. Losses at the gene ends were 6 bases for V and 4 bases for J; bases not matched to a gene: 4. This CDR3 is built from 12 residues. The CDR3 sequence is CSVTGGIETQYF. CDR3 nucleotide sequence: TGCAGCGTCACAGGGGGAATAGAGACCCAGTACTTC.

This clonotype was seen at least ten times. The V call is TRBV28, the J call TRBJ2-7, with D unclear. Deletions cut 2 bases from V and 1 base from J, with 15 bases between. There are 16 residues in the CDR3. The germline CDR1 and CDR2 sequences are MDHEN and SYDVKM. The CDR3, as DNA: TGTGCCAGCAGTTTAGTCCGAGAGCCTCTATCCTACGAGCAGTACTTC. It codes for CASSLVREPLSYEQYF. Together with reference TRBV28 and TRBJ2-7, the CDR3 gives the full variable domain: DVKVTQSSRYLVKRTGEKVFLECVQDMDHENMFWYRQDPGLGLRLIYFSYDVKMKEKGDIPEGYSVSREKKERFSLILESASTNQTSMYLCASSLVREPLSYEQYFGPGTRLTVT.

The chain couples TRBV3-1 to TRBJ1-4; 9 bases match TRBD1. The V gene's germline CDR1 is LGHDT and CDR2 YNNKEL (reference sequence). The V segment lost 4 bases and the J segment 8 bases; nucleotides outside the gene matches: 8. CDR3 length: 15 amino acids. CDR3 sequence: CASSLWDRAREKLFF. The DNA for the CDR3 is TGTGCCAGCAGCCTTTGGGACAGGGCGAGGGAAAAACTGTTTTTT.

This clonotype was counted ten times or more. The chain uses TRBV5-1 and TRBJ2-1, with D unresolved. Germline CDR1 SGHRS, CDR2 YFSETQ. The CDR3 loop spans 11 amino acids. Between the trimmed V and J ends, which lost 0 bases and 8 bases, there was a span of 3 bases. The CDR3 DNA sequence: TGCGCCAGCAGCTTGGACTATGAGCAGTTCTTC. Its protein product is CASSLDYEQFF. Combining the CDR3 with reference TRBV5-1 and TRBJ2-1 gives the whole variable domain KAGVTQTPRYLIKTRGQQVTLSCSPISGHRSVSWYQQTPGQGLQFLFEYFSETQRNKGNFPGRFSGRQFSNSRSEMNVSTLELGDSALYLCASSLDYEQFFGPGTRLTVL.

This clonotype was found many times. V and J are TRBV13 and TRBJ2-1; D is undetermined. The length of the CDR3 is 14 residues. The V and J ends lost 4 bases and 6 bases respectively, with 13 bases between them. The germline V gene encodes CDR1 PRHDT and CDR2 FYEKMQ (reference sequence). The CDR3 sequence: CASSSTTGTNEQFF. CDR3 bases: TGTGCCAGCAGCTCAACTACCGGAACCAATGAGCAGTTCTTC.

V gene TRBV9 combines with J gene TRBJ1-1; no clear D. V dropped 3 bases and J dropped 0 bases, with 12 bases sitting between them. The CDR3 has 15 amino acids. CDR1 is SGDLS, CDR2 YYNGEE, per germline. The CDR3 is CASSAHLSMNTEAFF. In DNA, the CDR3 is TGTGCCAGCAGCGCCCACCTTTCCATGAACACTGAAGCTTTCTTT.

This clonotype was detected many times. The chain recombines TRBV12-3 or TRBV12-4 with TRBJ1-2; D might be TRBD1 (5 bases). The CDR3 is made up of 13 amino acids. The V end was cut by 4 bases, the J end by 1 base, with 7 bases between. The DNA for the CDR3 is TGTGCCAGCAGTTCGGGGGATAACTATGGCTACACCTTC. Encoded protein: CASSSGDNYGYTF.

Ten or more counts support this clonotype. This chain joins TRBV20-1 and TRBJ2-1; 12 bases are shared with TRBD2. The CDR3 has 14 amino acids. Germline loops: CDR1 DFQATT, CDR2 SNEGSKA (reference sequence). The V segment lost 5 bases and the J segment 7 bases; nucleotides outside the gene matches: 6. The CDR3: CSAYPGLAGNEQFF. The CDR3 DNA is TGCAGTGCTTATCCGGGACTAGCGGGTAATGAGCAGTTCTTC.

This clonotype is judged medium-sized (0.01 to 0.1%). The rearrangement uses TRBV20-1 and TRBJ1-4; D perhaps matches TRBD1 (6 bases). This CDR3 is built from 13 residues. V was cut by 8 bases and J by 8 bases, with 18 bases left in between. Germline CDR1 DFQATT, CDR2 SNEGSKA (reference sequence). Here the CDR3 DNA reads TGCAGTTACTTTTCGGGACACCAAGAAAAACTGTTTTTT. Residues: CSYFSGHQEKLFF.